The next 17 T cell receptor beta chains were all read from a single sample in a study of blood T cells in healthy people across ages. Primed by a sample-barcoded 5' primer and a J-beta primer mix, a second PCR proceeded for about 6 to 11 cycles. TCRdb fed the 5' RACE reads into MiXCR, producing one record per CDR3 protein. The sample lists 1.5 million to 2 million distinct CDR3 sequences; roughly 32% were seen once. Specimen: blood. The source of these receptors is a woman in her twenties or thirties in good health.

V is TRBV5-1 and J is TRBJ2-7; the D gene is possibly TRBD1 (5 bases). Germline V gene data show CDR1 as SGHRS and CDR2 as YFSETQ. The CDR3 runs 15 residues. V dropped 0 bases and J dropped 1 base, with 11 bases sitting between them. In DNA, the CDR3 is TGCGCCAGCAGCTTGGTCGACAGTGTTTCCTACGAGCAGTACTTC. As protein: CASSLVDSVSYEQYF.

V gene TRBV2 combines with J gene TRBJ2-3; D tentatively fits TRBD1 or TRBD2 (5 bases each). This CDR3 contains 15 residues. V lost 4 bases, J lost 2 bases, and 13 bases lay in between. CDR1 and CDR2 from the germline V gene are SNHLY and FYNNEI. This CDR3 is CASSGSGTDTDTQYF. CDR3 DNA sequence: TGTGCCAGCAGTGGCTCCGGGACGGACACAGATACGCAGTATTTT.

The chain has TRBV27 and TRBJ1-2; 10 positions agree with TRBD1. J lost 5 bases, V lost 5 bases, and 5 bases had no gene match. The CDR3 runs 14 residues. From germline, CDR1 is MNHEY and CDR2 SMNVEV (reference sequence). CDR3 coding DNA: TGTGCCAGCAGTCCTGGGACAGGGGAATATGGCTACACCTTC. Translation: CASSPGTGEYGYTF.

This clonotype has a handful of counts. CDR3 DNA sequence: TGTGCCATCGGGGGACAGGCCCAAGAGACCCAGTACTTC. Translating it yields CAIGGQAQETQYF. The rearrangement uses TRBV10-3 and TRBJ2-5; the match to TRBD1 covers 8 bases. The germline V gene encodes CDR1 ENHRY and CDR2 SYGVKD. Trimming at V came to 8 bases and at J to 1 base, leaving 3 bases not matched to a gene. CDR3 size: 13 residues.

Worth noting for this clonotype: This may come from a read error, since a much larger clone is one base off. J is TRBJ2-5 and V is TRBV10-3; D is unresolved. Germline V lookup: CDR1 ENHRY, CDR2 SYGVKD. CDR3 length: 14 amino acids. Trimming stripped 2 bases from V and 2 bases from J, with 9 bases between. CDR3 sequence (DNA): TGTGCCATCAGTGAGGCACTGCCGCAAGAGACCCAGTACTTC. It yields the protein CAISEALPQETQYF.

This clonotype was found a few times. This chain connects TRBV6-6 to TRBJ2-7; D is possibly TRBD2 (5 bases). Trimming took off 7 bases at V and 2 bases at J, with 9 bases between the two ends. Germline V lookup: CDR1 MNHNY, CDR2 SVGAGI (reference sequence). CDR3 length: 12 amino acids. The CDR3 loop is CASTGNPYEQYF. The CDR3 DNA reads as TGTGCCAGCACGGGGAACCCCTACGAGCAGTACTTC.

The V gene is TRBV7-9, the J gene TRBJ1-2, with D possibly TRBD1 on 5 matching bases. The CDR3 consists of 15 residues. The V gene lost 5 bases and the J gene lost 2 bases, with 15 bases spanning the gap. Germline V gives CDR1 SEHNR, CDR2 FQNEAQ (reference sequence). In nucleotides, the CDR3 is TGTGCCAGCAGCCACGCACAGGATGGGAACTATGGCTACACCTTC. This sequence encodes CASSHAQDGNYGYTF.

This clonotype showed up just a few times. The V gene is TRBV20-1, the J gene TRBJ2-1, with D hard to call. V was clipped by 3 bases and J by 5 bases, with 20 bases between them. In germline, CDR1 is DFQATT, CDR2 SNEGSKA (reference sequence). The CDR3 runs 16 residues. DNA for the CDR3: TGCAGTGCTAGGGAGCCCCTGAGAGATCTCGACAATGAGCAGTTCTTC. This translates into CSAREPLRDLDNEQFF.

The V gene is TRBV7-9, the J gene TRBJ1-2; D is ambiguous. Germline loops: CDR1 SEHNR, CDR2 FQNEAQ (reference sequence). V lost 0 bases and J lost 8, with 10 bases in between. The CDR3 is made up of 13 amino acids. CDR3 bases: TGTGCCAGCAGCTTAGCCAACGAGGGCGGCTACACCTTC. Translating gives CASSLANEGGYTF.

The chain links TRBV10-3 to TRBJ1-1; D may be TRBD1 (6 bases). Per germline, CDR1 ENHRY and CDR2 SYGVKD. Trimming removed 0 bases at V and 1 base at J, with 12 bases between. CDR3 size: 16 residues. This chain's CDR3 is CAISESRGGRNTEAFF. The CDR3 DNA is TGTGCCATCAGTGAGTCGAGAGGGGGACGGAACACTGAAGCTTTCTTT.

This chain joins TRBV5-8 and TRBJ1-1; D uncertain. The germline V gene has CDR1 SGHTS and CDR2 YDEGEE. CDR3 length: 11 residues. Trimming took 9 bases from V and 10 from J, leaving 16 bases between them. CDR3 in amino acids: CATLRGPIAFF. CDR3 bases: TGTGCCACCTTAAGAGGGCCCATAGCTTTCTTT.

The chain has TRBV6-2 or TRBV6-3 and TRBJ2-7; 7 bases map to TRBD2. Germline V gene sequence: CDR1 MNHEY, CDR2 SVGEGT. The CDR3 is 12 residues long. V shed 2 bases and J 12 bases; nucleotides not matched to a gene: 7. The CDR3 is CASSYPTGGRYF. The DNA of the CDR3 is TGTGCCAGCAGTTACCCCACGGGGGGTAGGTACTTC.

The chain recombines TRBV13 with TRBJ2-1, with D unresolved. Per the germline V gene, CDR1 is PRHDT and CDR2 is FYEKMQ (reference sequence). This CDR3 has 17 amino acids. V was trimmed by 1 base and J by 3 bases, leaving 16 bases between them. CDR3 bases: TGTGCCAGCAGCTTAGACAACGGGTTAAGCTTCTACAATGAGCAGTTCTTC. Amino acids: CASSLDNGLSFYNEQFF.

The sample holds a few counts of this clonotype. The CDR3: CASSFSGRVNEQYF. CDR3 in DNA: TGTGCCAGCAGCTTTAGCGGGAGGGTCAACGAGCAGTACTTC. The chain is built from TRBV7-2 and TRBJ2-7; 11 nucleotides line up with TRBD2. The CDR3 is made up of 14 amino acids. The germline CDR1 and CDR2 sequences are SGHTA and FQGNSA. V trimming: 3 bases; J trimming: 5 bases; junction bases outside the gene matches: 3.

This rearrangement joins TRBV20-1 to TRBJ1-1, with no clear D. Trimming pared 5 bases from V and 1 base from J, leaving 8 bases between. The CDR3 runs 12 residues. Per germline, CDR1 DFQATT and CDR2 SNEGSKA (reference sequence). The CDR3, as DNA: TGCAGTGCTCAGGAAAAGAACACTGAAGCTTTCTTT. Translating it yields CSAQEKNTEAFF.

V gene TRBV2 combines with J gene TRBJ2-3, with TRBD2 matching 7 bases. CDR1 is SNHLY, CDR2 FYNNEI, per germline. The V gene end was trimmed by 0 bases and the J gene end by 0 bases; junction bases not matched to a gene: 6. This CDR3 comprises 17 residues. CDR3 region: CASSEALAEPSTDTQYF. Here the CDR3 DNA reads TGTGCCAGCAGTGAAGCCCTAGCGGAGCCTAGCACAGATACGCAGTATTTT.

Remarks on this clonotype: A read error may be the cause here, since a much bigger clone is one base away. This rearrangement joins TRBV6-2 or TRBV6-3 to TRBJ2-1; D is undetermined. The CDR3 spans 11 residues. Germline CDR1 reads MNHEY; CDR2 reads SVGEGT. V was pared by 6 bases and J by 7 bases, with 7 bases between. The CDR3 sequence: CASRIWNEQFF. In nucleotides, the CDR3 is TGTGCCAGCAGGATCTGGAATGAGCAGTTCTTC.